This T cell receptor beta chain was recorded in a study of blood T cells in healthy people across ages (dated by TCRdb to about 2015). For the wider study: Template switching captured roughly one uniquely barcoded TCR beta cDNA molecule per two T cells in model experiments. Age-related changes in TCR beta repertoire diversity were measured in the study by deep sequencing normalized with unique cDNA molecular identifiers. The donors were divided into four age groups: young (average approximately 17 years), middle-aged (roughly 42), aged (roughly 66) and long-lived (about 80). To avoid experimental bias, donors of different ages were spread randomly across the sequencing lanes. The study analyzed two additional independent replicas of 1 million unique cDNA reads from the same blood draw for two donors, one aged 18 to 30 and one aged 80 or older.

Library method: 5' RACE. The run used an Illumina HiSeq 2500. A second PCR of roughly 7 to 11 cycles was performed with a sample-barcoded 5' primer and a J-beta primer mix. A unique molecular identifier was introduced onto each TCR beta cDNA molecule by a template-switch 5' adaptor carrying 12 random nucleotides. At least 3 million CDR3-containing paired-end reads were obtained from each sample. All of the RNA was converted into first-strand cDNA using the Mint cDNA synthesis kit, with a TRBC-specific oligonucleotide serving as the primer. All cDNA was treated with uracil-DNA glycosylase and then went through a first 18-cycle PCR with the universal primers M1SS and BC2_uni_R. The study's processing was this. Each sample was normalized by randomly selecting 1 million high-quality reads, each carrying a distinct molecular identifier. Reads sharing molecular identifiers were discarded rather than binned into consensus sequences. CDR3 identification, clonotype clustering and error correction used MiTCR with a Q25 quality threshold and the strictest error-elimination algorithm. A nonparametric unseen species model with Euler transformation was used to estimate a lower bound on total TCR beta diversity. TCRdb reprocessed the public reads (quality trimming at Q25 with fastp, clone calling with MiXCR) and kept in-frame beta chains. Each entry merges the rows of one CDR3 protein and shows their most common DNA and genes. TCRdb's processing, not the authors', yielded these V and J calls. The sample yields 950,000 to 1,200,000 distinct CDR3 sequences; under 40% were counted once. The ten largest account for around 13% of the sample.

Donors were about 36 systemically healthy Caucasian individuals from Russia aged roughly 6 to 90 years. About 9.1 milliliters of peripheral blood were collected from each donor into EDTA-treated Vacutainer tubes. PBMCs were isolated by Ficoll-Paque density-gradient centrifugation, with at least 6 million obtained per sample. Trizol reagent was used to extract total RNA from PBMCs, with at least 6 micrograms per sample. For every donor, flow cytometry on a PBMC aliquot measured the percentage of naive CD45RAhigh/CD27high T cells. Including the terminal cysteine and phenylalanine, the CDR3 comprises 15 residues. Only CDR3 DNA remains: 45 bases, in frame from the first base. Taken from the germline V gene, the CDR1 and CDR2 loops are SGDLS and YYNGEE. This clonotype is a singleton in its sample. It lacks a known antigen. Base qualities are not at hand, and no much larger clone is one base apart. Broader findings and caveats from the paper: Bulk unsorted PBMC profiling prevented conclusive comparison of naive and antigen-experienced compartments. Compared with the aged group, more naive CD4+ T cells, fewer expanded clones and increased TCR diversity were shown by the long-lived group, suggesting age selection. As age increased, observed TCR beta diversity per million T cells dropped in a roughly linear way, and a significant reduction was already evident by age 40. Total diversity estimates from one million sequenced T cells were considered lower bounds and underestimates. The percentage of naive T cells measured by flow cytometry correlated strongly with observed TCR beta diversity. Because the CMV infection status of the donors was unknown, age-related changes in expanded clonotypes may potentially have been confounded.

The receptor's source is a man between 18 and 35 years old in good health. The rearrangement combines TRBV9 with TRBJ2-7; matching of 6 bases hints at TRBD1 as the D gene. Near its end, the DNA agrees better with TRBJ2-5, so the J call may be wrong. Sequencing used blood. The DNA is as follows: TGTGCCAGCAGCGTTACTTCAGGGGAAGGGGAGACCCAGTACTTC. This yields the protein CASSVTSGEGETQYF.